This T cell receptor beta chain was sequenced for a study of T cell responses to AZD1222 COVID-19 vaccine (dated by TCRdb to about 2021). With regard to the full study: AZD1222 recipients with second doses at about 4 weeks or about 12 weeks were pooled, because spike-specific TCR depth and breadth did not differ between schedules. A total of 233 trial participants underwent TCR sequencing, of whom 200 to 220 had received two doses of AZD1222 and about 25 had received two doses of the MenACWY control vaccine. Trial participants were enrolled into age subgroups of 18-55, 56-69 and 70-plus years, which contained roughly 150, 30 and 60 TCR-sequenced participants, respectively. The investigation overall reported the following: Conclusions about previously exposed vaccinees were limited because only six AZD1222 recipients were SARS-CoV-2 seropositive at baseline. Most participants were white British and females outnumbered males, and the authors suggested that clonal diversity may have been underestimated. Because no day 14 peak-response samples were available, repertoires were characterized only after the peak T cell response. In the small 56-69-year group, the increase in depth fell short of significance, most likely because of low power. After two AZD1222 doses, both the breadth and the depth of spike-specific TCRs were significantly higher than at day 0 and than in MenACWY recipients. Nearly half of unique spike-specific TCRs reportedly recognized epitopes outside regions mutated in the B.1.351 and B.1.1.7 variants. The whole spike protein was spanned by vaccine-associated CD4 TCRs, and dominant responses were seen in regions 160-218 and 743-854.

Interpreted using the paper, the time point label stands for: baseline before first vaccination. Samples from vaccinated people were obtained from the UK trials COV001 and COV002, which included a single-blind randomized controlled phase 2/3 trial of AZD1222 (ChAdOx1 nCoV-19) in healthy adults. For TCRbeta chain sequencing, PBMC samples from trial participants were taken at day 0 and at day 28 after the second dose. The germline V gene sets CDR1 to SGHVS and CDR2 to FQNEAQ. CDR3 length: 16 amino acids, cysteine to phenylalanine. The only DNA kept is the CDR3, 48 bases in frame from the first base. From V the trimming removes 6 bases and from J it removes 7 bases, while the gene matches leave 12 bases of the junction unaccounted for. Note on this clone: Its antigen remains unidentified. Base qualities are not at hand, and no much larger clone is one base apart.

The CDR3 regions of human TCRbeta chains were subjected to immunosequencing. On the study's bioinformatics: TCRs in the repertoires were compared against a reference library of SARS-CoV-2-specific TCRs that had been generated with the MIRA antigen-specificity platform. Breadth was defined as the fraction of unique TCRs that were SARS-CoV-2-associated, and depth was defined as the fraction of total T cells that were SARS-CoV-2-associated. Using the MIRA data, every spike-specific TCR was mapped to the spike region that the TCR reacted to and assigned to either a CD4 or a CD8 class. Log10-transformed breadth and depth values were compared by one-way ANOVA with Sidak's multiple comparisons tests. The table comes from immuneACCESS by way of TCRdb, which keeps in-frame sequences with V and J called. Part of the clones is missing from these tables; in studies checked, under half for an unresolved V gene and the rest for unknown reasons. V and J calls and clone size are those listed in that table; D and trimming were worked out from the DNA. The sample profile shows approximately 100,000 clones; more than 70% of them were found once. The top ten clonotypes cover approximately 1.3% of the sample.

This clonotype originated in an adult in good health. The rearrangement combines TRBV7-8 with TRBJ2-2, with 9 bases matching TRBD1. Sequenced here: peripheral blood, sampled on day 0 of AZD1222 vaccination. CDR3 protein: CASSLTETGGIGELFF. The nucleotide sequence is TGTGCCAGCAGTCTAACGGAAACAGGGGGCATCGGGGAGCTGTTTTTT.